Listed below are T cell receptor beta chains from one sample, sequenced in a study of OX40 agonist ivuxolimab in advanced cancers. Repertoires were generated with immunoSEQ multiplex PCR, while TCRdb's copy carries only in-frame clones and drops some. The table has around 62,000 clones, 70% to 90% seen once. The material was CD4+ or CD8+ T cells sorted from blood, obtained in a trial of the OX40 agonist ivuxolimab. These receptor sequences come from an adult with an advanced solid tumor such as melanoma, head and neck, liver or kidney cancer. Both conserved end residues are part of each CDR3. A D gene is named only where the DNA matches it firmly. Size tells how often a clone was seen (once, few, many) or the class of an expanded clone, and some rows leave it out.

size | D | length | J | V | DNA | CDR3
few | NA | 16 | TRBJ1-5 | TRBV5-5 | TGTGCCAGCAGCTTGGCCGGTTGGGGCGGCAATCAGCCCCAGCATTTT | CASSLAGWGGNQPQHF
once | NA | 14 | TRBJ2-7 | TRBV19 | TGTGCCAGTAGTGGTGGGGCAGGGTATCACGAGCAGTACTTC | CASSGGAGYHEQYF
NA | TRBD2 | 16 | TRBJ2-1 | TRBV28 | TGTGCCAGCAGTTTGTATAGCGGGAGCTCCTACAATGAGCAGTTCTTC | CASSLYSGSSYNEQFF
NA | NA | 13 | TRBJ1-1 | TRBV10-3 | TGTGCCATCAGCTACGGGTTGAACACTGAAGCTTTCTTT | CAISYGLNTEAFF
NA | NA | 15 | TRBJ1-2 | TRBV7-9 | TGTGCCAGCAGCTTCCCACTCGACATTTTAGATGGCTACACCTTC | CASSFPLDILDGYTF
NA | NA | 15 | TRBJ2-7 | TRBV27 | TGTGCCAGCAGTTTCGCTACTCCGAAGGTCTACGAGCAGTACTTC | CASSFATPKVYEQYF
NA | NA | 13 | TRBJ1-5 | TRBV19 | TGTGCCAGTAGTATCCCCGGACGCCAGCCCCAGCATTTT | CASSIPGRQPQHF
once | NA | 15 | TRBJ1-6 | TRBV2 | TGTGCCATAAAGAGGGGACAAGTGGGCAATTCACCCCTCCACTTT | CAIKRGQVGNSPLHF
once | NA | 17 | TRBJ1-1 | TRBV5-1 | TGCGCCAGCAGTCCGACAGAGATAGAAGGAATGAACACTGAAGCTTTCTTT | CASSPTEIEGMNTEAFF
NA | NA | 15 | TRBJ2-2 | TRBV19 | TGTGCCAGTAGTCTCCTTGCCGGGTGGAGCGGGGAGCTGTTTTTT | CASSLLAGWSGELFF
NA | TRBD2 | 17 | TRBJ2-1 | TRBV5-1 | TGCGCCAGCAGCTTCCTCTTGACTAGCGGGGGGGACAATGAGCAGTTCTTC | CASSFLLTSGGDNEQFF
NA | TRBD2 | 17 | TRBJ2-1 | TRBV5-1 | TGCGCCAGCAGACCGGGACTAGCGGGAGGGCCGGGGAATGAGCAGTTCTTC | CASRPGLAGGPGNEQFF
NA | NA | 16 | TRBJ2-2 | TRBV7-7 | TGTGCTAGCAGCCCACTAGCCGGGACGAACACCGGGGAGCTGTTTTTT | CASSPLAGTNTGELFF
NA | NA | 13 | TRBJ2-1 | TRBV6-1 | TGTGCCAGCAGTGTAGGGAGGGGGCATGAGCAGTTCTTC | CASSVGRGHEQFF
NA | NA | 11 | TRBJ2-1 | TRBV28 | TGTGCCAGCAGTTACAGCGGAGAGCAGTTCTTC | CASSYSGEQFF
NA | TRBD2 | 15 | TRBJ2-2 | TRBV27 | TGTGCCAGCAGTTCCGGGACTAGCGGAACCGGGGAGCTGTTTTTT | CASSSGTSGTGELFF
NA | TRBD1 | 17 | TRBJ1-4 | TRBV28 | TGTGCCAGCAGTTCCGGGACAGGGAGTAGGACTAATGAAAAACTGTTTTTT | CASSSGTGSRTNEKLFF
NA | NA | 15 | TRBJ2-1 | TRBV5-6 | TGTGCCAGCAGTTTCGGGCGGAGCTCCTACAATGAGCAGTTCTTC | CASSFGRSSYNEQFF
NA | TRBD2 | 16 | TRBJ2-1 | TRBV27 | TGTGCCAGCAGTTTAGGGACTAGCGGGAGTAGGAATGAGCAGTTCTTC | CASSLGTSGSRNEQFF
NA | NA | 15 | TRBJ1-1 | TRBV7-8 | TGTGCCAGCAGCTTGAGAACCGAGTGGGACACTGAAGCTTTCTTT | CASSLRTEWDTEAFF
NA | TRBD1 | 14 | TRBJ1-2 | TRBV6-1 | TGTGCCAGCAGCGACAGGGAGGAGTACTATGGCTACACCTTC | CASSDREEYYGYTF
NA | TRBD1 | 15 | TRBJ2-5 | TRBV2 | TGTGCCAGCAGTGCCCAGACAGGGAGAGGGGAGACCCAGTACTTC | CASSAQTGRGETQYF
NA | TRBD1 | 16 | TRBJ1-4 | TRBV7-9 | TGTGCCAGCAGCTTAGCGCGGGACAGAGGAGTCTTGAAACTGTTTTTT | CASSLARDRGVLKLFF
NA | NA | 13 | TRBJ2-5 | TRBV6-1 | TGTGCCAGTTCGGGACTGACCGCGGAGACCCAGTACTTC | CASSGLTAETQYF
NA | NA | 16 | TRBJ2-1 | TRBV9 | TGTGCCAGCAGCCTTAGCGGAGGCGCGAGATACAATGAGCAGTTCTTC | CASSLSGGARYNEQFF
NA | NA | 14 | TRBJ2-5 | TRBV7-2 | TGTGCCAGCAGCTTGGGGGCAGCTAGAGAGACCCAGTACTTC | CASSLGAARETQYF
NA | NA | 13 | TRBJ1-2 | TRBV14 | TGTGCCAGCAGCCCCCACCGGGACTGGGGCTACACCTTC | CASSPHRDWGYTF
NA | TRBD1 | 16 | TRBJ2-2 | TRBV7-9 | TGTGCCAGCAGCCCACTGACAGGGACGAACACCGGGGAGCTGTTTTTT | CASSPLTGTNTGELFF
NA | NA | 13 | TRBJ2-3 | TRBV7-8 | TGTGCCAGCCGACTTAGGGGGACAGATACGCAGTATTTT | CASRLRGTDTQYF
NA | NA | 13 | TRBJ1-4 | TRBV6-1 | TGTGCCAGCAGTGAAGCTTTAAGTCCCACCGGGTTTTTT | CASSEALSPTGFF
few | NA | 12 | TRBJ1-1 | TRBV25-1 | TGTGCCAGCAGTGAATCCGGGGAAGAGGCTTTCTTT | CASSESGEEAFF
NA | NA | 15 | TRBJ1-4 | TRBV4-1 | TGCGTCAGCAGCCCCCACGATCGGTTCCGTGAAAAACTGTTTTTT | CVSSPHDRFREKLFF
NA | TRBD1 | 15 | TRBJ1-2 | TRBV7-8 | TGTGCCAGCAGCTCAGGGACAGGGTCGGACTATGGCTACACCTTC | CASSSGTGSDYGYTF
NA | NA | 17 | TRBJ2-3 | TRBV11-2 | TGTGCCAGCAGCCCTGGGGGCAGCGGAACTAGCACAGATACGCAGTATTTT | CASSPGGSGTSTDTQYF
NA | NA | 14 | TRBJ2-4 | TRBV5-8 | TGTGCCAGCAGCTTGGGTTTCGCCCCGGGCATTCAGTACTTC | CASSLGFAPGIQYF
NA | NA | 12 | TRBJ2-5 | TRBV9 | TGTGCCAGCAGCCCTAACCAAGAGACCCAGTACTTC | CASSPNQETQYF
NA | NA | 13 | TRBJ2-3 | TRBV21-1 | TGTGCCAGCAGCAAAGTAAAGGCAGATACGCAGTATTTT | CASSKVKADTQYF
once | TRBD2 | 15 | TRBJ2-3 | TRBV30 | TGTGCCTGGAAATGGACTAGCGCGGGCACAGATACGCAGTATTTT | CAWKWTSAGTDTQYF
once | NA | 17 | TRBJ2-6 | TRBV9 | TGTGCCAGCAGCCCCGATCCAGGGGACTCTGGGGCCAACGTCCTGACTTTC | CASSPDPGDSGANVLTF
NA | NA | 15 | TRBJ1-1 | TRBV6-5 | TGTGCCAGCAGTTACTCGATGCAGATGAACACTGAAGCTTTCTTT | CASSYSMQMNTEAFF
NA | TRBD2 | 15 | TRBJ2-1 | TRBV30 | TGTGCCTGGAGTGTTGTCGCGGGAGTGTACAATGAGCAGTTCTTC | CAWSVVAGVYNEQFF
NA | TRBD1 | 15 | TRBJ2-5 | TRBV7-9 | TGTGCCAGCAGCCCAACAGGGGGCTGGGGAGAGACCCAGTACTTC | CASSPTGGWGETQYF
NA | NA | 13 | TRBJ1-1 | TRBV19 | TGTGCCAGTAATTACGGGGGTAACACTGAAGCTTTCTTT | CASNYGGNTEAFF
NA | NA | 13 | TRBJ1-1 | TRBV6-5 | TGTGCCAGCAGTTACTCCGGACAGTCTGAAGCTTTCTTT | CASSYSGQSEAFF
NA | NA | 13 | TRBJ2-1 | TRBV27 | TGTGCCAGCAGTTTTGGGTCATCCCATGAGCAGTTCTTC | CASSFGSSHEQFF
NA | NA | 14 | TRBJ2-3 | TRBV6-1 | TGTGCCAGCAGTAAGGGGGTCGACACAGATACGCAGTATTTT | CASSKGVDTDTQYF
NA | NA | 12 | TRBJ1-1 | TRBV12-5 | TGTGCTAGTCAGAGGCAGGGCACTGAAGCTTTCTTT | CASQRQGTEAFF
NA | NA | 11 | TRBJ1-4 | TRBV2 | TGTGCCAGCAGGATCCATGGTGAACTGTTTTTT | CASRIHGELFF
NA | NA | 12 | TRBJ2-1 | TRBV6-7 | TGTGCCAGCAGTCGCCAGCATCATGAGCAGTTCTTC | CASSRQHHEQFF